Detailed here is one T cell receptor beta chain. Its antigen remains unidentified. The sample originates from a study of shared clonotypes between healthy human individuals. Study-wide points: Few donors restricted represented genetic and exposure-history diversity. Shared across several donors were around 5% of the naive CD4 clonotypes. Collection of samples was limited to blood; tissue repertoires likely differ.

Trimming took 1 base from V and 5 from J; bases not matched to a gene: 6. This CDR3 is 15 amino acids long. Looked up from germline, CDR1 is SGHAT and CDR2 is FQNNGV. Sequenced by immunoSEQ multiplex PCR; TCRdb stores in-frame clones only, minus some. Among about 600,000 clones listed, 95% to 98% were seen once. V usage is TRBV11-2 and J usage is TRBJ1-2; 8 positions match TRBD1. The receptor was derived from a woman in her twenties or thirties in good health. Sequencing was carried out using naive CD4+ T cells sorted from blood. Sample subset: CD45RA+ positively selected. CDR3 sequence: CASSLAGTGPYGYTF. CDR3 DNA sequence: TGTGCCAGCAGCTTAGCCGGGACAGGTCCATATGGCTACACCTTC.